Following are 13 T cell receptor beta chains from one sample sequenced in a study of blood T cell repertoires in COVID-19. Only in-frame clones appear in the TCRdb table, and some are missing; sequencing was by immunoSEQ multiplex PCR. Of 31,000 or so clones in the sample, roughly 85% were seen once. The sample comprised peripheral blood. The source is a human donor in a cohort sampled during active COVID-19.

This clone was found once. This sequence joins TRBV4-1 and TRBJ2-7, with D perhaps matching TRBD1 (6 bases). V was cut by 4 bases and J by 0 bases, with 16 bases left in between. Per germline, CDR1 MGHRA and CDR2 YSYEKL. The CDR3 sequence is 16 residues long. CDR3 DNA: TGCGCCAGCAGCCTAAACCGGGACACCTACTCCTACGAGCAGTACTTC. Protein: CASSLNRDTYSYEQYF.

This clone was seen only a few times. This sequence joins TRBV7-6 and TRBJ2-7, with 8 positions matching TRBD1. From germline, CDR1 is SGHVS and CDR2 FNYEAQ. The CDR3 is made up of 16 amino acids. V shed 1 base and J 3 bases; nucleotides not matched to a gene: 8. The chain's CDR3 is CASSLGDPTGGYEQYF. CDR3 DNA sequence: TGTGCCAGCAGCTTAGGGGATCCTACAGGGGGCTACGAGCAGTACTTC. Variable domain in full (rest from reference TRBV7-6 and TRBJ2-7): GAGVSQSPRYKVTKRGQDVALRCDPISGHVSLYWYRQALGQGPEFLTYFNYEAQQDKSGLPNDRFSAERPEGSISTLTIQRTEQRDSAMYRCASSLGDPTGGYEQYFGPGTRLTVT.

Relative to its sample, this clone is medium-sized. The J gene is TRBJ2-3, the V gene TRBV24-1; 7 bases agree with TRBD1. The length of the CDR3 is 16 residues. The V segment lost 0 bases and the J segment 2 bases; nucleotides outside the gene matches: 4. Germline CDR1 KGHDR, CDR2 SFDVKD. DNA for the CDR3: TGTGCCACCAGTGATTTGCAGGGGGATTACACAGATACGCAGTATTTT. Amino acid sequence: CATSDLQGDYTDTQYF.

Concerning this clone: The same CDR3 can be traced to other DNA sequences in this sample. The chain links TRBV29-1 to TRBJ1-1; TRBD1 might be the D (5 bases). The CDR3 consists of 12 residues. Deletions cut 6 bases from V and 1 base from J, with 9 bases between. Germline CDR1 is SQVTM and CDR2 is ANQGSEA. The CDR3 spells CSVPTGNTEAFF. CDR3 bases: TGCAGCGTACCAACAGGGAACACTGAAGCTTTCTTT.

The CDR3 DNA reads as TGTGCCAGCAGGGCTAGCGGGGGGATTACCTACGAGCAGTACTTC. Translated, it gives CASRASGGITYEQYF. V usage is TRBV2 and J usage is TRBJ2-7, with TRBD2 matching over 11 bases. The ends lost 6 bases at V and 2 bases at J; junction bases unmatched: 6. This CDR3 spans 15 amino acids. Germline V gene data show CDR1 as SNHLY and CDR2 as FYNNEI. The full variable domain, its missing parts supplied by reference TRBV2 and TRBJ2-7, is EPEVTQTPSHQVTQMGQEVILRCVPISNHLYFYWYRQILGQKVEFLVSFYNNEISEKSEIFDDQFSVERPDGSNFTLKIRSTKLEDSAMYFCASRASGGITYEQYFGPGTRLTVT.

The chain has TRBV7-2 and TRBJ2-3, with 7 positions matching TRBD1. The CDR3 sequence is 14 residues long. The V segment lost 4 bases and the J segment 2 bases; nucleotides outside the gene matches: 3. Germline CDR1 is SGHTA and CDR2 is FQGNSA. CDR3 nucleotide sequence: TGTGCCAGCAGCTCGACAGGGTCCACAGATACGCAGTATTTT. This sequence encodes CASSSTGSTDTQYF.

The rearrangement links TRBV6-5 to TRBJ2-7, with TRBD2 as a possible D gene (6 bases). This CDR3 is built from 13 residues. Trimming shortened V by 3 bases and J by 4 bases, and 10 bases separated the two germline ends. Germline CDR1 MNHEY, CDR2 SVGAGI. In nucleotides, the CDR3 is TGTGCCAGCAGTTATGGGCGGGAATACGAGCAGTACTTC. Translated, it gives CASSYGREYEQYF.

The chain couples TRBV19 to TRBJ2-2, with a weak D call TRBD1 (5 bases). CDR3 length equals 14 residues. From germline, CDR1 is LNHDA and CDR2 SQIVND (reference sequence). V lost 5 bases and J 0 bases, leaving 7 bases between the germline ends. The CDR3 bases are TGTGCCAGTAGTCGCAGGGCGAACACCGGGGAGCTGTTTTTT. Translating it yields CASSRRANTGELFF. Together with reference TRBV19 and TRBJ2-2, the CDR3 gives the full variable domain: DGGITQSPKYLFRKEGQNVTLSCEQNLNHDAMYWYRQDPGQGLRLIYYSQIVNDFQKGDIAEGYSVSREKKESFPLTVTSAQKNPTAFYLCASSRRANTGELFFGEGSRLTVL.

The chain links TRBV11-2 to TRBJ2-1; D call uncertain. This CDR3 comprises 17 residues. Germline V gives CDR1 SGHAT, CDR2 FQNNGV. V shed 0 bases and J shed 0 bases, with 12 bases lying between them. The CDR3 reads CASSLEFGLTSYNEQFF. CDR3 nucleotide sequence: TGTGCCAGCAGCTTAGAGTTCGGGTTGACCTCCTACAATGAGCAGTTCTTC.

This clone turned up a few times. The CDR3 DNA reads as TGTGCTAGTGGTCCCCCACTAGCGGGAAACAATGAGCAGTTCTTC. Translation: CASGPPLAGNNEQFF. This chain joins TRBV12-5 and TRBJ2-1, with 10 bases that match TRBD2. The CDR3 loop spans 15 amino acids. The ends lost 5 bases at V and 5 bases at J; junction bases unmatched: 6. Germline CDR1 is LGHNT and CDR2 is FRNRAP.

The rearrangement joins TRBV6-5 to TRBJ2-1, with D tentatively TRBD1 (6 bases). Germline V gene lookup returns CDR1 MNHEY and CDR2 SVGAGI. The CDR3 has 16 residues. Trimming removed 0 bases at V and 6 bases at J, with 15 bases between. CDR3 residues: CASSYSLGGASNEQFF. For the CDR3, the DNA is TGTGCCAGCAGTTACTCGTTAGGGGGAGCGAGCAATGAGCAGTTCTTC.

V and J are TRBV23-1 and TRBJ2-3; 12 bases are a match to TRBD2. TRBV23-1 is an open reading frame, and its role is uncertain. The length of the CDR3 is 17 residues. The V gene end was trimmed by 8 bases and the J gene end by 5 bases; junction bases not matched to a gene: 14. The CDR3 region has the DNA TGCGCCAGCGGCCAGAGGGGTCTAGCGGGGGGGTTAGATACGCAGTATTTT. Translation: CASGQRGLAGGLDTQYF.

V usage is TRBV27 and J usage is TRBJ2-1; 7 bases agree with TRBD2. The CDR3 contains 14 residues. In germline, CDR1 is MNHEY, CDR2 SMNVEV (reference sequence). The V segment lost 5 bases and the J segment 10 bases; nucleotides outside the gene matches: 11. The DNA for the CDR3 is TGTGCCAGCAGTCCCCCGCGACTAGCTCGGGAGCAGTTCTTC. Protein product: CASSPPRLAREQFF.